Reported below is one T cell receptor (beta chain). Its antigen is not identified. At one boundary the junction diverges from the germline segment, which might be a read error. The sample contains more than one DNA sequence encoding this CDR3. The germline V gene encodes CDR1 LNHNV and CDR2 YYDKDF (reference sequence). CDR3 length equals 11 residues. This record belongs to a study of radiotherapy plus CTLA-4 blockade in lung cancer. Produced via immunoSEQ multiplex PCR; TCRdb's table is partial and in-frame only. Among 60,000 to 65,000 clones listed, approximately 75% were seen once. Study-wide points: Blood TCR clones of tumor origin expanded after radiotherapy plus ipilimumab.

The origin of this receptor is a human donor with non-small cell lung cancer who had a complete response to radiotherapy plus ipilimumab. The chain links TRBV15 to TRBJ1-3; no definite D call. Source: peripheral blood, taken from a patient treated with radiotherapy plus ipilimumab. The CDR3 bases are TGTGCCACCAGCAACGAGTACACTATATATTTT. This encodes CATSNEYTIYF.